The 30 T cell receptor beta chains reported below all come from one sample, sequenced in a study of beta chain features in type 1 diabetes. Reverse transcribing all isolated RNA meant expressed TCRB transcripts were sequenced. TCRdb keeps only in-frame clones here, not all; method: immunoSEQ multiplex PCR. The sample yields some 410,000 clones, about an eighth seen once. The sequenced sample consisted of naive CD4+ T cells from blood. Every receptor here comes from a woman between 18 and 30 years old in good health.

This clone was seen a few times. The CDR3 nucleotides are TGTGCCAGCAGCGGGTTTAGGACCGGGGAGCTGTTTTTT. Protein product: CASSGFRTGELFF. This chain uses TRBV7-9 with TRBJ2-2; no firm D call. The CDR3 runs to 13 residues. Germline-derived CDR1 and CDR2 are SEHNR and FQNEAQ (reference sequence). V lost 5 bases to trimming and J lost 5 bases, with 9 bases between them.

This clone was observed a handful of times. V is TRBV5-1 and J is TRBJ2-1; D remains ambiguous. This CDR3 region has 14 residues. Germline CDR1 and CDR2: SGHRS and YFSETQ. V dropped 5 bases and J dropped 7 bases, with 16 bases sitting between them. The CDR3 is CASRTPLGSNEQFF. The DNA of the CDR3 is TGCGCCAGCAGAACCCCTCTGGGTTCAAATGAGCAGTTCTTC.

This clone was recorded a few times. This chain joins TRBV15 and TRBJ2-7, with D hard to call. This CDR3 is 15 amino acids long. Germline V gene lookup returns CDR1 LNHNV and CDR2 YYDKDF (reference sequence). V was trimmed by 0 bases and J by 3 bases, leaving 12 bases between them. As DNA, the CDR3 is TGTGCCACCAGCAGAGATCGATGGGCTAGCTACGAGCAGTACTTC. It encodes CATSRDRWASYEQYF.

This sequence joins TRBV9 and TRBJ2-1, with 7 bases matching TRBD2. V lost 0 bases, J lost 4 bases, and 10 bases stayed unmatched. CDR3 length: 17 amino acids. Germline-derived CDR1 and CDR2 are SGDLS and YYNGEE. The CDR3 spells CASSVGPLVGGYNEQFF. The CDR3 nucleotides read TGTGCCAGCAGCGTAGGCCCCCTGGTCGGGGGGTACAATGAGCAGTTCTTC.

DNA for the CDR3: TGTGCCAGTAGTATTGGAGGCAGGGTCGAGCAGTACTTC. Its protein is CASSIGGRVEQYF. V usage is TRBV19 and J usage is TRBJ2-7, with D perhaps given as TRBD1 or TRBD2 (5 bases each). This CDR3 has 13 amino acids. The V and J ends lost 3 bases and 6 bases respectively, with 12 bases between them. Germline V gene lookup returns CDR1 LNHDA and CDR2 SQIVND (reference sequence).

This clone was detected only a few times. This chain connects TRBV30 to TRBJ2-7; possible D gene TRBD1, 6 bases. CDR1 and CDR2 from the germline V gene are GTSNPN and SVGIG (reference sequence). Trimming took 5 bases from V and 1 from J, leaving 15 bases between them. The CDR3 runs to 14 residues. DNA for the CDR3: TGTGCCTGGGGGTTTGACAGGCCTTCCTACGAGCAGTACTTC. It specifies CAWGFDRPSYEQYF.

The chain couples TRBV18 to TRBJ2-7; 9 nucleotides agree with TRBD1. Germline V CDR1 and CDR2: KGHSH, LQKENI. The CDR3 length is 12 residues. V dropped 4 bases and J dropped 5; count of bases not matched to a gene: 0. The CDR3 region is CASSRTGDEQYV. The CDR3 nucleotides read TGTGCCAGCTCACGGACAGGGGACGAGCAGTACGTC.

The CDR3 sequence: CASSPGPRRNTEAFF. The DNA of the CDR3 is TGTGCCAGTAGCCCAGGTCCTCGCAGGAACACTGAAGCTTTCTTT. This chain connects TRBV19 to TRBJ1-1; D gene unclear. This CDR3 has 15 amino acids. CDR1 LNHDA and CDR2 SQIVND come from the germline V gene (reference sequence). Trimming stripped 6 bases from V and 1 base from J, with 15 bases between.

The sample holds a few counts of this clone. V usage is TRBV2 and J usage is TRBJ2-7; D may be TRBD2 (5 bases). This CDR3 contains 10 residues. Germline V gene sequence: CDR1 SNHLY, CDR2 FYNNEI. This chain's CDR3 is CASSRTPREV. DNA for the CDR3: TGTGCCAGCAGTCGGACTCCCCGAGAGGTC.

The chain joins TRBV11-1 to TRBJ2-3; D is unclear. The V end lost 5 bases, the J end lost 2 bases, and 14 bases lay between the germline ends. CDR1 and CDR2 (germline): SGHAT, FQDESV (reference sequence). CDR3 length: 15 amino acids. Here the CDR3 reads CASSPRWGNTDTQYF. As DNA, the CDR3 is TGTGCCAGCAGCCCCAGGTGGGGAAACACAGATACGCAGTATTTT.

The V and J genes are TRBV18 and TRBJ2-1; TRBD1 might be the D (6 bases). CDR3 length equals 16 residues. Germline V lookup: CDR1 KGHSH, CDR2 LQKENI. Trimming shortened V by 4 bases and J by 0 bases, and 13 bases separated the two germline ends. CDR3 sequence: CASSLLEGGSYNEQFF. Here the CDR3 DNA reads TGTGCCAGCTCACTACTTGAAGGGGGCTCCTACAATGAGCAGTTCTTC.

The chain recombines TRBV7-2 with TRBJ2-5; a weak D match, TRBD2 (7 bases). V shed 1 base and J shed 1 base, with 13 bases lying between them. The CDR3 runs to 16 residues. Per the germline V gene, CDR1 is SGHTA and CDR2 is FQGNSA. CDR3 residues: CASSLVAGALQETQYF. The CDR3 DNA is TGTGCCAGCAGCTTAGTTGCGGGGGCCCTCCAAGAGACCCAGTACTTC.

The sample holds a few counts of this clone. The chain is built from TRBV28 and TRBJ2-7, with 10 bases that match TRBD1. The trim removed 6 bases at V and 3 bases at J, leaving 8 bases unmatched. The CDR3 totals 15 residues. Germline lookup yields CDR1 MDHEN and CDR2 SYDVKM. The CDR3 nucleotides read TGTGCCAGCAGCCCAGACAGGGGGCTTCTCTACGAGCAGTACGTC. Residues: CASSPDRGLLYEQYV.

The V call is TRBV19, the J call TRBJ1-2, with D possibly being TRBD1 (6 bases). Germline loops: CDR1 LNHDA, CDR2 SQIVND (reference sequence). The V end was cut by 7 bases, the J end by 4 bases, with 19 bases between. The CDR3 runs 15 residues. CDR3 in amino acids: CASNRAPIGRYGYTF. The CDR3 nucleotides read TGTGCCAGTAACAGGGCGCCGATCGGGCGCTATGGCTACACCTTC.

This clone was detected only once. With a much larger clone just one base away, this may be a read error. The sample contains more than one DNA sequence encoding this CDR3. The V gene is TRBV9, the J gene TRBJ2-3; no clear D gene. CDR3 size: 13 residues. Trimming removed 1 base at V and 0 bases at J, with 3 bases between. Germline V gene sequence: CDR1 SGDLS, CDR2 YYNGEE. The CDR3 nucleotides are TGTGCCAGCAGCGTAATTAGCACAGATACGCAGTATTTT. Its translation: CASSVISTDTQYF. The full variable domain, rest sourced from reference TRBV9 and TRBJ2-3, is DSGVTQTPKHLITATGQRVTLRCSPRSGDLSVYWYQQSLDQGLQFLIQYYNGEERAKGNILERFSAQQFPDLHSELNLSSLELGDSALYFCASSVISTDTQYFGPGTRLTVL.

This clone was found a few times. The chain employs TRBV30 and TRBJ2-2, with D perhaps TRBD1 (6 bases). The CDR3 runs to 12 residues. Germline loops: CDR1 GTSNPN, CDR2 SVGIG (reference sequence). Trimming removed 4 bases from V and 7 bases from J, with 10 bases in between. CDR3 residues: CAWIGGGGELFF. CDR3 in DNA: TGTGCCTGGATTGGGGGCGGCGGGGAGCTGTTTTTT.

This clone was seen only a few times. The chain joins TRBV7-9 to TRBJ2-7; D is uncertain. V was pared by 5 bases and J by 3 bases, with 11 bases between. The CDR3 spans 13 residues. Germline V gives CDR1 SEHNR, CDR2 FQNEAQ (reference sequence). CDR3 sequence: CASSARASYEQYV. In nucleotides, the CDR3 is TGTGCCAGCAGCGCCCGGGCCAGCTACGAGCAGTACGTC.

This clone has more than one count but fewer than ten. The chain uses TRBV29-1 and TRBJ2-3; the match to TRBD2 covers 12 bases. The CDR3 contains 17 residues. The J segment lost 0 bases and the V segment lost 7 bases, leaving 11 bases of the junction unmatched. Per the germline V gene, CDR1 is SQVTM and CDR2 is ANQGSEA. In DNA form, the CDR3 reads TGCAGCGGCCAGACTAGCGGGAGAGTCGGGAGCACAGATACGCAGTATTTT. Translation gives CSGQTSGRVGSTDTQYF.

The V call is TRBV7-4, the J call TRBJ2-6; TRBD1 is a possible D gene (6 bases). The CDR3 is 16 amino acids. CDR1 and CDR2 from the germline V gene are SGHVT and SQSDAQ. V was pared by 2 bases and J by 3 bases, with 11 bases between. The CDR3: CASSLRRGGGANVLTF. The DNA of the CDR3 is TGTGCCAGCAGCTTACGCAGGGGTGGTGGGGCCAACGTCCTGACTTTC.

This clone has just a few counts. CDR3 in DNA: TGTGCCAGCAGCCCGAGGGACAGAGATAACTATGGCTACACCTTC. Translating gives CASSPRDRDNYGYTF. The chain recombines TRBV7-9 with TRBJ1-2, with 7 positions matching TRBD1. J lost 1 base, V lost 5 bases, and 7 bases had no gene match. The CDR3 totals 15 residues. Germline CDR1 reads SEHNR; CDR2 reads FQNEAQ (reference sequence).

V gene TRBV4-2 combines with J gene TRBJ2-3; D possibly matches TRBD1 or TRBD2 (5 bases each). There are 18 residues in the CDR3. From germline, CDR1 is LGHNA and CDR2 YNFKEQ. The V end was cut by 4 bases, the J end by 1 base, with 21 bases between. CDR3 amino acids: CASSLSPGPTQGTDTQYF. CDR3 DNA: TGTGCCAGCAGCCTTTCCCCGGGGCCCACTCAGGGCACAGATACGCAGTATTTT.

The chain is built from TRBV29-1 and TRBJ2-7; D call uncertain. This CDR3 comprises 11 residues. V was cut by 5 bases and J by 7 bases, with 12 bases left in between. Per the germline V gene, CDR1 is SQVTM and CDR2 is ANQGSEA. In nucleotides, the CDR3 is TGCAGCGTTCAATACATGGGTGAGCAGTACGTC. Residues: CSVQYMGEQYV.

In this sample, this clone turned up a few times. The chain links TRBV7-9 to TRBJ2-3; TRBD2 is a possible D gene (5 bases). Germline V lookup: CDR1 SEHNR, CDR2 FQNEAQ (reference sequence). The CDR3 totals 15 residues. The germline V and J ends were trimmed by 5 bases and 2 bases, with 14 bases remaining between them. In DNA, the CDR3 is TGTGCCAGCAGCCCACCCCGGGAAATCACAGATACGCAGTATTTT. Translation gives CASSPPREITDTQYF.

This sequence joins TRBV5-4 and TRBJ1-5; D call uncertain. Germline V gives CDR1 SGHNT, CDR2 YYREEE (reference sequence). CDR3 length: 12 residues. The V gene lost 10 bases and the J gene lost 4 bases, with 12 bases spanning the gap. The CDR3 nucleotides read TGTGCCGCATCCTGGCCAAATCAGCCCCAGCATTTT. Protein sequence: CAASWPNQPQHF.

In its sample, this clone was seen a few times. The CDR3 loop reads CASSVDQQETQYF. CDR3 DNA sequence: TGTGCCAGCAGCGTAGACCAGCAAGAGACCCAGTACTTC. The V and J genes are TRBV9 and TRBJ2-5; D is undetermined. Germline assignment: CDR1 SGDLS and CDR2 YYNGEE. The V gene lost 0 bases and the J gene lost 2 bases, with 5 bases spanning the gap. CDR3 length: 13 amino acids.

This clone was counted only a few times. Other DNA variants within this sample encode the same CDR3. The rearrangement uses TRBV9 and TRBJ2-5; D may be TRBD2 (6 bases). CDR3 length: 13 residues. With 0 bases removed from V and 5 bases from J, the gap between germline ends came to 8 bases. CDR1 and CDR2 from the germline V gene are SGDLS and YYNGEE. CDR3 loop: CASSVEGRETQYF. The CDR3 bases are TGTGCCAGCAGCGTAGAAGGGAGGGAGACCCAGTACTTC. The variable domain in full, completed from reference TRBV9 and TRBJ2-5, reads DSGVTQTPKHLITATGQRVTLRCSPRSGDLSVYWYQQSLDQGLQFLIQYYNGEERAKGNILERFSAQQFPDLHSELNLSSLELGDSALYFCASSVEGRETQYFGPGTRLLVL.

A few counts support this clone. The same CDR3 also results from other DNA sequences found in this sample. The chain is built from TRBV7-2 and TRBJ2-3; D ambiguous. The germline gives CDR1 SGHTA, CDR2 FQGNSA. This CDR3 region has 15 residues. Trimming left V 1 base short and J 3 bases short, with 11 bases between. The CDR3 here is CASSLDRSSTDTQYF. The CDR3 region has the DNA TGTGCCAGCAGCTTAGACCGCTCCTCGACAGATACGCAGTATTTT.

The CDR3 DNA follows: TGTGCCAGCAGTGAGGCAAATTACAAAATCTCTGGGGCCAACGTCCTGACTTTC. As protein: CASSEANYKISGANVLTF. The chain combines TRBV27 with TRBJ2-6; D unclear. In germline, CDR1 is MNHEY, CDR2 SMNVEV (reference sequence). The CDR3 covers 18 residues. V dropped 5 bases and J dropped 0 bases, with 17 bases sitting between them.

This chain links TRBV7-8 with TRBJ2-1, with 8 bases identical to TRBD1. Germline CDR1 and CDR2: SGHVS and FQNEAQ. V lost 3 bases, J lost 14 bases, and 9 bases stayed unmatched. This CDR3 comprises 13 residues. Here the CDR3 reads CASSFADRVRKFF. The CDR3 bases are TGTGCCAGCAGCTTTGCGGACAGGGTGAGGAAGTTCTTC.

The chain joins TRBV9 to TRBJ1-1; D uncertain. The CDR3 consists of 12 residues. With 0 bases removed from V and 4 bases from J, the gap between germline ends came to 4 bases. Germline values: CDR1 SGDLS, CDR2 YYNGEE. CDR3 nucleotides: TGTGCCAGCAGCGTAGCTGGCACTGAAGCTTTCTTT. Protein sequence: CASSVAGTEAFF.